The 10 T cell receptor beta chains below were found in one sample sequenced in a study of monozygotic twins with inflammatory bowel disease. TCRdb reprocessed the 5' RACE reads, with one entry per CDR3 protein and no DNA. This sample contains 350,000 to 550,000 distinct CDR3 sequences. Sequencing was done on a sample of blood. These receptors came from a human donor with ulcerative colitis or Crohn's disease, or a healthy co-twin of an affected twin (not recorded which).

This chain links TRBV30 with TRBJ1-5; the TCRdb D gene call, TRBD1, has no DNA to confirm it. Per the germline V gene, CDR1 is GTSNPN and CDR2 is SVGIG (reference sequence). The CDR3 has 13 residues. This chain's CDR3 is CAWSLARNQPQHF.

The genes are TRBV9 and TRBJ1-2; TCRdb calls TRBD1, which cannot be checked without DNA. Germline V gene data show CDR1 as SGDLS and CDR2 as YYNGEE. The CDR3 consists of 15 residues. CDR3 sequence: CASSVPRTGGFAYTF.

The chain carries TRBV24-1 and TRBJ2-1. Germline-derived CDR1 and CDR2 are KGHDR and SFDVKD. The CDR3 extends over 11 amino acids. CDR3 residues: CATSDFTEQFF.

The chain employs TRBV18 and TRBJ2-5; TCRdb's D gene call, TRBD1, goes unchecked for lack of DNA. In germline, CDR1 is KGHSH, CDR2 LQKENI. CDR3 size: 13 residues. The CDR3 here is CASSPGTEETQYF.

CDR3 sequence: CSARDPTGDYSPLHF. The rearrangement joins TRBV20-1 to TRBJ1-6; the TCRdb call, TRBD1, lacks DNA for checking. The germline V gene has CDR1 DFQATT and CDR2 SNEGSKA (reference sequence). The CDR3 contains 15 residues.

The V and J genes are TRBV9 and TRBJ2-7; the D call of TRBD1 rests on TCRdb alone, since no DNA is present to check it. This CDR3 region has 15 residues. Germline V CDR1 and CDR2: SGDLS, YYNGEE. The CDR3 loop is CASSVAGTETYEQYF.

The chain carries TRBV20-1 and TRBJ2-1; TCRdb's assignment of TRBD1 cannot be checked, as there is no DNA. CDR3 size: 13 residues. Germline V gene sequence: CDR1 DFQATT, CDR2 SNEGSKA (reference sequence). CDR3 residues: CSAPGQVYNEQFF.

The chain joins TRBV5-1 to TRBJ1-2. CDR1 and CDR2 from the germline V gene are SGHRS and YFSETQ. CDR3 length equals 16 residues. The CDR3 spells CASSPTEGSKNYGYTF. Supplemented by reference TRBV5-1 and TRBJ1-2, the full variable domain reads KAGVTQTPRYLIKTRGQQVTLSCSPISGHRSVSWYQQTPGQGLQFLFEYFSETQRNKGNFPGRFSGRQFSNSRSEMNVSTLELGDSALYLCASSPTEGSKNYGYTFGSGTRLTVV.

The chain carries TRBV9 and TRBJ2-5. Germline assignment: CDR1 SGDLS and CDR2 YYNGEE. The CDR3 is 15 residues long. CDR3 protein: CASSVDSLGKETQYF.

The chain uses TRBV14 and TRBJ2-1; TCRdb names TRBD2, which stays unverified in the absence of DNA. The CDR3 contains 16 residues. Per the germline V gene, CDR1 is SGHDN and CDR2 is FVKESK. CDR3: CASSLLGSGVYNEQFF.